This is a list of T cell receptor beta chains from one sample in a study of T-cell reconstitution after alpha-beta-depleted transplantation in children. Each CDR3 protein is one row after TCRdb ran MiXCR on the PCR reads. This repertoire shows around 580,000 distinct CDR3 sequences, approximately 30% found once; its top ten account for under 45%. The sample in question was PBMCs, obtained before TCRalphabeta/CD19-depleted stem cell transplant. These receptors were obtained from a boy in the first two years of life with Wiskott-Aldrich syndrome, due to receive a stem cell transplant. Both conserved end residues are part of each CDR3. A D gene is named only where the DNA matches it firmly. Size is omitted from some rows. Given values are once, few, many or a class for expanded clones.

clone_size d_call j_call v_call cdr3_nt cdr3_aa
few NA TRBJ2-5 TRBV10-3 TGTGCCTCCCGGGCTAGCGTAGGAGAGACCCAGTACTTC CASRASVGETQYF
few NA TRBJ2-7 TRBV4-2 TGTGCCAGCAGCCATAGGGAAAGGGGAACCGAGCAGTACTTC CASSHRERGTEQYF
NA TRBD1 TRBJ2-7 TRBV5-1 TGCGCCAGCAGCTTCCTTAGACAGGGGGTAATCTACGAGCAGTACTTC CASSFLRQGVIYEQYF
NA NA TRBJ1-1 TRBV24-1 TGTGCCACCGTAGCCGGGACTAATTTTACTGAAGCTTTCTTT CATVAGTNFTEAFF
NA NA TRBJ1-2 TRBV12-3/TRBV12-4 TGTGCCAGCAGTTTTTCAGGGCATGGCTACACCTTC CASSFSGHGYTF
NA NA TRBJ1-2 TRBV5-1 TGCGCCAGCAGTTTCGACGGGGCTGGCTACACCTTC CASSFDGAGYTF
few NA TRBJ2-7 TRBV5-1 TGCGCCAGCAGCTTGATTTCCATGGGCTACGAGCAGTACTTC CASSLISMGYEQYF
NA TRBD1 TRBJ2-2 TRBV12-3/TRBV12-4 TGTGCCAGCAGGACAGGGGTTGCCGGGGAGCTGTTTTTT CASRTGVAGELFF
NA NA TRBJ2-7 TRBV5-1 TGCGCCAGCAGCTTATTACTAGCAGGCGAGCAGTACTTC CASSLLLAGEQYF
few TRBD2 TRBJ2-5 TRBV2 TGTGCCAGCAGTCAACACCGGACTAGCGGGCAAGAGACCCAGTACTTC CASSQHRTSGQETQYF
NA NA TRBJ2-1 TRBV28 TGTGCCAGCAGTGACCCCGATGAGCAGTTCTTC CASSDPDEQFF
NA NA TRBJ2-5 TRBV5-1 TGCGCCAGCAGCCCGGGATTAGGGATCCAAGAGACCCAGTACTTC CASSPGLGIQETQYF
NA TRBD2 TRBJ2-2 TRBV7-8 TGTGCCAGCAGCCCAAGACTAGCGGGGTACACCGGGGAGCTGTTTTTT CASSPRLAGYTGELFF